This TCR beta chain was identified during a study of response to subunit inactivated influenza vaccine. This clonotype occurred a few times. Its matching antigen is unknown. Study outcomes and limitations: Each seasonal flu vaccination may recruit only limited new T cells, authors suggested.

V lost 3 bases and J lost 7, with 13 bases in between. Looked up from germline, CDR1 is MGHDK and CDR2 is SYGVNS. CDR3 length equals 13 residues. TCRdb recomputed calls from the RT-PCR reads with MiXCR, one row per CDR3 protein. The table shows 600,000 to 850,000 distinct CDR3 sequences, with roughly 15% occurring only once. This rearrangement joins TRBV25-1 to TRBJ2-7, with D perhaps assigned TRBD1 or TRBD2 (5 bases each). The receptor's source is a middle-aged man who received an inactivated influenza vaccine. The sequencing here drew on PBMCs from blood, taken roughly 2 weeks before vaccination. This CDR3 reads CASSDFGTGEQYF. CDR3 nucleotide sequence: TGTGCCAGCAGTGACTTCGGGACGGGGGAGCAGTACTTC.